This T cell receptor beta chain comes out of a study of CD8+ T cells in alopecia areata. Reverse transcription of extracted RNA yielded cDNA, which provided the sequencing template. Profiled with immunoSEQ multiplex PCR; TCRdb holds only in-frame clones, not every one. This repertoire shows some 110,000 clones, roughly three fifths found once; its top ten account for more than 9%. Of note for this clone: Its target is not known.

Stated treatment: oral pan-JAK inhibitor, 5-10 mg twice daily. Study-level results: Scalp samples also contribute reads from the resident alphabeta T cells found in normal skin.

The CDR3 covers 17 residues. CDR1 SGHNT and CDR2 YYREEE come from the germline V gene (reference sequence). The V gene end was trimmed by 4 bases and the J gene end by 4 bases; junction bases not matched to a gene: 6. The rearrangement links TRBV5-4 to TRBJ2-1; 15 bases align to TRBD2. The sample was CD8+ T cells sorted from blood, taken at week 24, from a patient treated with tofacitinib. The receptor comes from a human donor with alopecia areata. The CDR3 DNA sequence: TGTGCCAGCAGCGGGACTAGCGGGGGGTCAGAATACAATGAGCAGTTCTTC. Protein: CASSGTSGGSEYNEQFF.